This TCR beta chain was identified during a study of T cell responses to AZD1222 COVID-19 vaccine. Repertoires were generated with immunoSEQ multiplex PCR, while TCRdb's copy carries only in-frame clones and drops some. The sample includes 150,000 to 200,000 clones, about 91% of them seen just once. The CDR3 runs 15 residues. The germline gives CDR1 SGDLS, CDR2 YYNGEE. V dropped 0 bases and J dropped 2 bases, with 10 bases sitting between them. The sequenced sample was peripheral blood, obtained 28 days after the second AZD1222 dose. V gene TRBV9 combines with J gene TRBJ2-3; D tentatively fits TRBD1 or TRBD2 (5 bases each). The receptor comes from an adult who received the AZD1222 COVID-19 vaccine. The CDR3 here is CASSVGGAYTDTQYF. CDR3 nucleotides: TGTGCCAGCAGCGTAGGAGGGGCCTACACAGATACGCAGTATTTT.